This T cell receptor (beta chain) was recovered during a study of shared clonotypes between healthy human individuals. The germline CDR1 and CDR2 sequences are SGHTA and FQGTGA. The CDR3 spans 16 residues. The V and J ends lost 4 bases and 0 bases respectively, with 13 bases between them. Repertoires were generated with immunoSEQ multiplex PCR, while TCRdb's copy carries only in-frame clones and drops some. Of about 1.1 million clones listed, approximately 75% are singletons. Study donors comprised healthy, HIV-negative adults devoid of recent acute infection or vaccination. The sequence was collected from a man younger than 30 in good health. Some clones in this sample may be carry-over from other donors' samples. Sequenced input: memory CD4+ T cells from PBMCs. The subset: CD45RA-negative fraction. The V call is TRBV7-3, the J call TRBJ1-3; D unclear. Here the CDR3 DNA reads TGTGCCAGCAGCTCGCAGCCCATGAGCTCTGGAAACACCATATATTTT. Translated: CASSSQPMSSGNTIYF.